These T cell receptor beta chains were read from a single sample in a study of T cell responses to AZD1222 COVID-19 vaccine. Data came from immunoSEQ multiplex PCR; TCRdb stores just in-frame clones and leaves some out. The sample consists of 120,000 to 150,000 clones, under 95% of them appearing once. The sample in question was peripheral blood, obtained on day 0 of AZD1222 vaccination. These receptors were collected from an adult in good health. Both conserved end residues are part of each CDR3. The D gene is left open where the match is weak. A clone size is listed for some rows: how often the clone was seen (once, few, many), or a class if it is expanded.

. TRBJ2-3 TRBD2 TRBV5-4 CASRTVAGGTDTQYF TGTGCCAGCAGAACTGTAGCGGGAGGCACAGATACGCAGTATTTT
. TRBJ1-1 . TRBV5-4 CASSPGKSNGRAFF TGTGCCAGCAGCCCTGGCAAGAGTAACGGGCGGGCTTTCTTT
. TRBJ2-1 . TRBV2 CASSEAGRNEQFF TGTGCCAGCAGTGAAGCGGGGCGCAATGAGCAGTTCTTC
. TRBJ2-7 TRBD2 TRBV9 CASSYGLAGEGEQYF TGTGCCAGCAGCTATGGACTAGCGGGAGAAGGAGAGCAGTACTTC
. TRBJ2-2 TRBD1 TRBV6-5 CASGRDRGTGELFF TGTGCCAGCGGGCGGGACAGGGGGACCGGGGAGCTGTTTTTT
. TRBJ1-1 TRBD1 TRBV7-2 CASSALTGQGAFF TGTGCCAGCAGCGCGCTGACAGGGCAGGGGGCTTTCTTT
. TRBJ2-7 . TRBV27 CASSPLGHSSYEQYF TGTGCCAGCAGCCCCTTAGGCCATAGCTCCTACGAGCAGTACTTC
. TRBJ2-4 TRBD1 TRBV24-1 CATSDGNRGLAKNIQYF TGTGCCACCAGTGATGGGAACAGGGGGCTGGCCAAAAACATTCAGTACTTC
. TRBJ2-5 . TRBV12-3/TRBV12-4 CASTFRGGETQYF TGTGCCAGCACCTTCCGAGGGGGAGAGACCCAGTACTTC
. TRBJ2-5 . TRBV27 CASSPAPSETQYF TGTGCCAGCAGTCCCGCTCCTTCAGAGACCCAGTACTTC
. TRBJ2-3 TRBD1 TRBV12-3/TRBV12-4 CASTPGGLDTQYF TGTGCCAGCACTCCAGGGGGCTTGGATACGCAGTATTTT
. TRBJ1-1 . TRBV10-3 CAISGQTGNTEAFF TGTGCCATCAGTGGACAGACAGGGAACACTGAAGCTTTCTTT
. TRBJ2-5 . TRBV6-1 CASSEDPRARTQYF TGTGCCAGCAGTGAAGACCCCCGAGCTAGGACCCAGTACTTC
once TRBJ1-4 . TRBV27 CASRPYREANEKLFF TGTGCCAGCAGACCATACAGGGAGGCTAATGAAAAACTGTTTTTT
. TRBJ1-3 TRBD1 TRBV27 CASRDRLGNTIYF TGTGCCAGCCGGGACAGGCTAGGAAACACCATATATTTT
. TRBJ1-3 . TRBV6-1 CASSERGYYDGNTIYF TGTGCCAGCAGTGAACGGGGCTACTACGATGGAAACACCATATATTTT
. TRBJ2-7 . TRBV3-1/TRBV3-2 CASSPSVQGPTYEQYF TGTGCCAGCAGCCCCTCCGTCCAGGGACCAACCTACGAGCAGTACTTC
. TRBJ2-3 . TRBV4-2 CASSPHPLQGDTQYF TGTGCCAGCAGCCCTCATCCTTTACAGGGAGATACGCAGTATTTT
. TRBJ2-1 . TRBV27 CASSLGWAPYNEQFF TGTGCCAGCAGTTTGGGGTGGGCTCCCTACAATGAGCAGTTCTTC
. TRBJ1-4 . TRBV5-1 CASSLAWGEAEKLFF TGCGCCAGCAGCTTGGCCTGGGGGGAGGCAGAAAAACTGTTTTTT
. TRBJ1-4 TRBD1 TRBV7-2 CASSLGTGKLFF TGTGCCAGCAGCTTAGGGACAGGAAAACTGTTTTTT
. TRBJ2-1 TRBD2 TRBV15 CATSRGPSGRDEQFF TGTGCCACCAGCAGAGGCCCTAGCGGGAGAGATGAGCAGTTCTTC
few TRBJ2-1 . TRBV9 CASSVGGQTSYNEQFF TGTGCCAGCAGCGTAGGTGGCCAAACCTCCTACAATGAGCAGTTCTTC
. TRBJ2-1 . TRBV12-3/TRBV12-4 CASSGLGNEQFF TGTGCCAGCAGTGGGTTGGGCAATGAGCAGTTCTTC
few TRBJ1-4 . TRBV7-2 CASSLDGNEKLFF TGTGCCAGCAGCTTGGACGGAAATGAAAAACTGTTTTTT
. TRBJ1-1 . TRBV29-1 CSVDHYSNTEAFF TGCAGCGTTGATCATTACAGTAACACTGAAGCTTTCTTT
. TRBJ1-1 . TRBV9 CASTQGTMNTEAFF TGTGCCAGCACCCAGGGAACTATGAACACTGAAGCTTTCTTT
few TRBJ2-1 . TRBV4-3 CASSQSSNEQFF TGCGCCAGCAGCCAGTCAAGCAATGAGCAGTTCTTC
. TRBJ2-7 . TRBV27 CASSITTHPGYEQYF TGTGCCAGCAGTATCACCACCCACCCGGGCTACGAGCAGTACTTC
. TRBJ2-1 . TRBV11-3 CASSLYLDNEQFF TGTGCCAGCAGCTTATACCTAGACAATGAGCAGTTCTTC
. TRBJ2-7 . TRBV7-9 CASSLSPPTYEQYF TGTGCCAGCAGCTTGTCCCCCCCCACCTACGAGCAGTACTTC
few TRBJ2-7 . TRBV6-5 CASRWDGSYEQYF TGTGCCAGCAGGTGGGACGGCTCCTACGAGCAGTACTTC
. TRBJ2-1 . TRBV9 CASSVGGGDEQFF TGTGCCAGCAGCGTAGGTGGTGGAGATGAGCAGTTCTTC
. TRBJ1-6 . TRBV7-9 CASSLTSTGYNSPLHF TGTGCCAGCAGCCTGACGTCGACAGGCTATAATTCACCCCTCCACTTT
. TRBJ2-5 . TRBV5-1 CASSPRPEGTETQYF TGCGCCAGCAGCCCCCGGCCCGAGGGGACGGAGACCCAGTACTTC
. TRBJ2-3 . TRBV4-3 CASSPYGTDTQYF TGCGCCAGCAGCCCATACGGCACAGATACGCAGTATTTT
. TRBJ2-3 . TRBV7-2 CASSSGGISDTQYF TGTGCCAGCAGCTCGGGCGGGATATCAGATACGCAGTATTTT
. TRBJ2-7 . TRBV25-1 CASSDRGGQTYEQYF TGTGCCAGCAGTGACAGGGGGGGGCAGACCTACGAGCAGTACTTC
. TRBJ1-5 TRBD1 TRBV29-1 CSVALGPGGGQPQHF TGCAGCGTCGCCCTGGGTCCAGGGGGCGGTCAGCCCCAGCATTTT
. TRBJ1-2 . TRBV29-1 CSVEDDGGFPYTF TGCAGCGTTGAAGATGACGGGGGTTTCCCCTACACCTTC
. TRBJ2-5 . TRBV12-2 CASRRETQYF TGTGCAAGTCGCCGTGAGACCCAGTACTTC
. TRBJ2-7 TRBD2 TRBV3-1/TRBV3-2 CASSLGTSGSGGSYEQYF TGTGCCAGCAGTCTGGGAACTAGCGGGAGTGGTGGCTCCTACGAGCAGTACTTC
. TRBJ1-4 . TRBV28 CASSSLSATNEKLFF TGTGCCAGCAGTTCTCTCTCCGCAACTAATGAAAAACTGTTTTTT
. TRBJ2-7 . TRBV9 CASSVAPTDYEQYF TGTGCCAGCAGCGTAGCCCCTACGGACTACGAGCAGTACTTC
. TRBJ1-6 . TRBV5-1 CASSPGGLLTLHF TGCGCCAGCAGCCCCGGGGGGCTTCTAACCCTCCACTTT
. TRBJ1-2 TRBD1 TRBV14 CASSQVGRGAYGYTF TGTGCCAGCAGCCAAGTGGGCAGGGGGGCCTATGGCTACACCTTC
. TRBJ2-1 . TRBV9 CASSFSAGPPDNEQFF TGTGCCAGCAGCTTCTCAGCCGGGCCCCCAGACAATGAGCAGTTCTTC
. TRBJ2-6 . TRBV7-9 CASSLPPGNSGANVLTF TGTGCCAGCAGCTTACCCCCGGGGAACTCTGGGGCCAACGTCCTGACTTTC
. TRBJ2-4 . TRBV15 CATSLAKNIQYF TGTGCCACCAGCTTAGCCAAAAACATTCAGTACTTC
. TRBJ1-1 . TRBV7-9 CASSLGNQGRSEAFF TGTGCCAGCAGCTTAGGGAATCAGGGGCGGTCTGAAGCTTTCTTT
. TRBJ1-1 . TRBV12-3/TRBV12-4 CASSSGVYTEAFF TGTGCCAGCAGCTCCGGGGTCTACACTGAAGCTTTCTTT
. TRBJ1-2 . TRBV3-1/TRBV3-2 CASSHFTDGYTF TGTGCCAGCAGCCATTTCACAGATGGCTACACCTTC